This T cell receptor beta chain was observed in a study of OX40 agonist ivuxolimab in advanced cancers. Study summary: Patients in the trial were receiving intravenous ivuxolimab every 2 weeks, at doses of 0.01 to 10 mg/kg.

Measured with immunoSEQ multiplex PCR; TCRdb has only the in-frame clones, and not every one. The data show 70,000 to 75,000 clones, about 90% seen once. The starting material was CD4+ or CD8+ T cells sorted from blood, obtained in a trial of the OX40 agonist ivuxolimab. The sequence came from an adult with an advanced solid tumor such as melanoma, head and neck, liver or kidney cancer.

This CDR3 reads CASSWGTEHKETQYF. The CDR3 nucleotides are TGTGCCAGCAGCTGGGGGACAGAACACAAAGAGACCCAGTACTTC. The chain couples TRBV5-4 to TRBJ2-5; 7 nucleotides agree with TRBD1. J gave up 3 bases and V 3 bases, and 8 bases lay outside the gene matches. Germline V lookup: CDR1 SGHNT, CDR2 YYREEE (reference sequence). The CDR3 loop spans 15 amino acids.